This passage covers 5 T cell receptor beta chains from one sample sequenced in a study of tumor-infiltrating lymphocytes in glioblastoma multiforme. Three nested ARM-PCR rounds with V-beta and C-beta primers built TCRB libraries. TCRdb re-called the multiplex PCR reads with MiXCR, one entry per CDR3 protein. The data hold 13,000 or so distinct CDR3 sequences, with over 60% observed a single time. Sequencing was done on a sample of brain tumor tissue. These receptors were taken from a male donor with glioblastoma.

As for this clonotype: Germline and junction disagree at one end, which may indicate a read error. J is TRBJ1-2 and V is TRBV4-1, with D possibly being TRBD1 (5 bases). Germline V gene sequence: CDR1 MGHRA, CDR2 YSYEKL. There are 16 residues in the CDR3. CDR3 in DNA: TGCGCCAGCAGCCAAGATCGGTATAGGGGAAACTATGACTACACCTTC. Amino acid sequence: CASSQDRYRGNYDYTF.

As concerns this clonotype: A much larger clone is a single base away; this may be a read error. V usage is TRBV18 and J usage is TRBJ2-5, with D tentatively TRBD2 (6 bases). The germline V gene encodes CDR1 KGHSH and CDR2 LQKENI. This CDR3 contains 14 residues. CDR3 region: CASSPRRAEEAQYF. The DNA of the CDR3 is TGTGCCAGCTCACCTCGGAGGGCGGAAGAGGCCCAGTACTTC. The full variable domain, with the rest looked up from reference TRBV18 and TRBJ2-5, is NAGVMQNPRHLVRRRGQEARLRCSPMKGHSHVYWYRQLPEEGLKFMVYLQKENIIDESGMPKERFSAEFPKEGPSILRIQQVVRGDSAAYFCASSPRRAEEAQYFGPGTRLLVL.

On this clonotype itself: The junction and the germline gene differ at one end; a read error may be behind it. The V and J genes are TRBV11-2 and TRBJ2-1, with D perhaps assigned TRBD1 or TRBD2 (5 bases each). Germline V gene data show CDR1 as SGHAT and CDR2 as FQNNGV. The CDR3 has 16 amino acids. The DNA of the CDR3 is TGTGCCAGCAGCCCCTCGGCCGGGACGTCCTACAATGAGCAGTCATTC. It specifies CASSPSAGTSYNEQSF.

Regarding this clonotype: A much larger clone lies one base from this, so it may be a read error. The genes are TRBV30 and TRBJ1-1; D is unresolved. Germline values: CDR1 GTSNPN, CDR2 SVGIG (reference sequence). This CDR3 comprises 12 residues. The ends were cut back, 2 bases at V and 13 bases at J, with 17 bases in the middle. The CDR3 DNA sequence: TGTGCCTGGAGTCCTAGCCTCGGCTTTGGTTTCTTT. This codes for CAWSPSLGFGFF.

This chain uses TRBV20-1 with TRBJ1-5, with 9 nucleotides matching TRBD1. The CDR3 runs to 16 residues. Germline V lookup: CDR1 DFQATT, CDR2 SNEGSKA (reference sequence). Trimming at V came to 3 bases and at J to 4 bases, leaving 10 bases not matched to a gene. CDR3 in amino acids: CSARFEGQGGNQPQHF. The CDR3 DNA reads as TGCAGTGCTAGGTTTGAGGGACAGGGTGGGAATCAGCCCCAGCATTTT.